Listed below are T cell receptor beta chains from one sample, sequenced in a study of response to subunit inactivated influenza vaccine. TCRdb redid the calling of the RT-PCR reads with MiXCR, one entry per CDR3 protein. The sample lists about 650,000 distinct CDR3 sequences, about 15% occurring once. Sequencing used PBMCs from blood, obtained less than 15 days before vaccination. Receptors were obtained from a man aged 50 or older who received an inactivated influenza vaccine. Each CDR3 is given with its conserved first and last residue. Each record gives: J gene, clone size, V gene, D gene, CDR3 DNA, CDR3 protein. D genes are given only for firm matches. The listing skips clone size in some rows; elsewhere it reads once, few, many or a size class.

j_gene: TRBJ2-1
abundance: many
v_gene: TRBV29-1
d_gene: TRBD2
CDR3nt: TGCAGCGTTGTTAGGCCCGGGACTAGGTCATATGAGCAGTTCTTC
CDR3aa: CSVVRPGTRSYEQFF

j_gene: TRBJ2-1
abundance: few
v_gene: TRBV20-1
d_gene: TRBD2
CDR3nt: TGCAGTGCTTTGACTAGCGGGAAGTCCAATGAGCAGTTCTTC
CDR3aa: CSALTSGKSNEQFF

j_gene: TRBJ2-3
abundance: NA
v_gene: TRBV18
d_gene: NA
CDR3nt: TGTGCCAGCTCAAGACCTACAGTGGATACGCAGTATTTT
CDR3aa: CASSRPTVDTQYF

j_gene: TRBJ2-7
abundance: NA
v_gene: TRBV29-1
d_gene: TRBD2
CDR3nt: TGCAGCGTTGCCCCGGCTAGCGGCACCTACGAGCAGTACTTC
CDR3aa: CSVAPASGTYEQYF

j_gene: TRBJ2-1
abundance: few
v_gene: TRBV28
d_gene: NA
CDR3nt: TGTGCCAGCAGTTTAGGAATGGTCAATGAGCAGTTCTTC
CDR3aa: CASSLGMVNEQFF

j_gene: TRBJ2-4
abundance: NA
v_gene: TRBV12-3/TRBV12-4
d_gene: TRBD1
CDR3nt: TGTGCCAGCAGTTCCCGCGGGACAGGGGGTGTAACAGCCAAAAACATTCAGTACTTC
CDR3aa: CASSSRGTGGVTAKNIQYF

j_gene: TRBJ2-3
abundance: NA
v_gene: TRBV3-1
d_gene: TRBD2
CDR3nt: TGTGCCAGCAGCCGGACTAGCGGGAGTCCAACAGATACGCAGTATTTT
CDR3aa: CASSRTSGSPTDTQYF

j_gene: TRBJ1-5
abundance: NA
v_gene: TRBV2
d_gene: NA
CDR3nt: TGTGCCAGCAGAGACGGACAGTATAATCAGCCCCAGCATTTT
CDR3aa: CASRDGQYNQPQHF

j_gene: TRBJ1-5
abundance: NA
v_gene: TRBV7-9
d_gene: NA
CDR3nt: TGTGCCAGCAGCCTAGACTGGTCGGCCCAGCATTTT
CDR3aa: CASSLDWSAQHF

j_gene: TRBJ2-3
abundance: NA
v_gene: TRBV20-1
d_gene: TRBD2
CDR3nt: TGCAGTGCTAGTGGACTAGCGGGGACAATCACAGATACGCAGTATTTT
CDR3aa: CSASGLAGTITDTQYF

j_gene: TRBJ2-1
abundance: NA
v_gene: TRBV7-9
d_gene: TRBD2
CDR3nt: TGTGCCAGCAGCCCCTTTCCCGGACTAGCGGGAGAGCAGTTCTTC
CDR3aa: CASSPFPGLAGEQFF

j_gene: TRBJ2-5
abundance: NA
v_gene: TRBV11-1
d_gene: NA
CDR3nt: TGTGCCAGCAGCTTAGCCGGACTCTCCCAAGAGACCCAGTACTTC
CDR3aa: CASSLAGLSQETQYF

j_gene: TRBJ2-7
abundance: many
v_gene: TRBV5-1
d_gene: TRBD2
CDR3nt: TGCGCCAGCAGCTTGGAAGCGGGGACCGCCTACGAGCAGTACTTC
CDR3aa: CASSLEAGTAYEQYF

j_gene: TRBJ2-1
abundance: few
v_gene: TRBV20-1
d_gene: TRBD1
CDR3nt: TGCAGTGCTAGAGACGAGAAAGGGGGCGTCTCCTACAATGAGCAGTTCTTC
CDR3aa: CSARDEKGGVSYNEQFF

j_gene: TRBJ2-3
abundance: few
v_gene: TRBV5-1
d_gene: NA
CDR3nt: TGTGCCAGCAGCTTAGCGTCTAGCGGCACAGATACGCAGTATTTT
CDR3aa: CASSLASSGTDTQYF

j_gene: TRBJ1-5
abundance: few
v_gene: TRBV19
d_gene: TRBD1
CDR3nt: TGTGCCACCCAACTCGGGACAGGGGGCAATCAGCCCCAGCATTTT
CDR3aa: CATQLGTGGNQPQHF

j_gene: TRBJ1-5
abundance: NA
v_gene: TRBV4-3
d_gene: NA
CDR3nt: TGCGCCAGCAGCCAAGACGTCACACGGAATGGGGAGCCCCAGCATTTT
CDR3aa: CASSQDVTRNGEPQHF

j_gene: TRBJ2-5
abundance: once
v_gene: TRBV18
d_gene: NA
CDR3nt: TGTGCCAGCTCACCACCGAGGGGACGAGGGCCCCCAGAGACCCAGTACTTC
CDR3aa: CASSPPRGRGPPETQYF

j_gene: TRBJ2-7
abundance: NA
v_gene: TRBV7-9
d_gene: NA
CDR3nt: TGTGCCAGCAGCTTTTTTGGGACCGAGCAGTACTTC
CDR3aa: CASSFFGTEQYF

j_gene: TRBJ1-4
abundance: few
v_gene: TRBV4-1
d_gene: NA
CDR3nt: TGCGCCAGCAGCCAAGATCGGGGGGTACGAGAAAAACTGTTTTTT
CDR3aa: CASSQDRGVREKLFF

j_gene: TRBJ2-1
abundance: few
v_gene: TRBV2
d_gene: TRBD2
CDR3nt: TGTGCCAGCACTGGCTCTAGCGGCTCCTACAATGAGCAGTTCTTC
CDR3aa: CASTGSSGSYNEQFF

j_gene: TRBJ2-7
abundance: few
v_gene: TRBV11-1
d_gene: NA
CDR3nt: TGTGCCAGCAGCTTAAACATTTACGAGCAGTACTTC
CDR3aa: CASSLNIYEQYF

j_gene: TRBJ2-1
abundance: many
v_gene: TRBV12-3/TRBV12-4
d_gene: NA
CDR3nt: TGTGCCAGTTATCGGGGGAGGGAGCAGTTCTTC
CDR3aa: CASYRGREQFF

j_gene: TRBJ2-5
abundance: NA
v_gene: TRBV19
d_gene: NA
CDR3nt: TGTGCCAGTAGTATAGTATCCCCCAGGGGTTGGGAGACCCAGTACTTC
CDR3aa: CASSIVSPRGWETQYF

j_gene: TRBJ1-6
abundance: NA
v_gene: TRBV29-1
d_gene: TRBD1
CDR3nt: TGCAGCGTTCAAGTTGCCAGGGGGGATTCACCCCTCCACTTT
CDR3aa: CSVQVARGDSPLHF

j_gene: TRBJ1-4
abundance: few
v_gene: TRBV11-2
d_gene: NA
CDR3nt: TGTGCCAGCAGCTCACTTCAGGGGAGTGAAAAACTGTTTTTT
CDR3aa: CASSSLQGSEKLFF

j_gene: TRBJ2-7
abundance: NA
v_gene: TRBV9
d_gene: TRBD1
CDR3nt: TGTGCCAGCAGCGGCAGGACAGGGATCGAGCAGTACTTC
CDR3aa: CASSGRTGIEQYF

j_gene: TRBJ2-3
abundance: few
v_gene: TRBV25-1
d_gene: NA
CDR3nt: TGTGCCAGCAGTCCAGATTGGGGAGATACGCAGTATTTT
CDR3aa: CASSPDWGDTQYF

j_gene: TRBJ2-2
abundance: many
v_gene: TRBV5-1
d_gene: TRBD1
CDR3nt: TGCGCCAGCAGCGGGACAGCTCTTAACACCGGGGAGCTGTTTTTT
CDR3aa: CASSGTALNTGELFF

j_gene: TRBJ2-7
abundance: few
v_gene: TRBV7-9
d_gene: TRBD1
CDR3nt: TGTGCCAGCTCGTCGACAGGGGGGGCCTACGAGCAGTACTTC
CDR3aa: CASSSTGGAYEQYF

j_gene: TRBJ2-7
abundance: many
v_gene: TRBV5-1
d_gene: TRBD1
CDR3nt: TGCGCCAGCAGTCAGCACGGGGGCGGGACAGGGTCCTACGAGCAGTACTTC
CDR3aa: CASSQHGGGTGSYEQYF

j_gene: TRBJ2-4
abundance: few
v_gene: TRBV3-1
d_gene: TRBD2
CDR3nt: TGTGCCAGCAGCCAAGTTAGCGGGGGTGCCAAAAACATTCAGTACTTC
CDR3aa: CASSQVSGGAKNIQYF

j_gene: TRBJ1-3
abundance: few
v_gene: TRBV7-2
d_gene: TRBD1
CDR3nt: TGTGCCAGCAGGTCTCAGACAGGGTCTGGAAACACCATATATTTT
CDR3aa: CASRSQTGSGNTIYF

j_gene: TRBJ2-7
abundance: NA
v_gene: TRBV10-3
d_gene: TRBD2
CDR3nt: TGTGCCATCAGTGGGGGAGGGACTAGCGGGACCTACGAGCAGTACTTC
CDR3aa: CAISGGGTSGTYEQYF

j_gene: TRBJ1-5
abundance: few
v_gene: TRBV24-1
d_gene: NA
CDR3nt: TGTGCCACCAGTGACGGTGGGGCAGGGTATAGCAATCAGCCCCAGCATTTT
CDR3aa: CATSDGGAGYSNQPQHF

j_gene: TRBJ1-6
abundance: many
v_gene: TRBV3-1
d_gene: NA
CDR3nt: TGTGCCAGCAGCCAAGATTGGGTCCTCGCGAGCTCCTATAATTCACCCCTCCACTTT
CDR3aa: CASSQDWVLASSYNSPLHF

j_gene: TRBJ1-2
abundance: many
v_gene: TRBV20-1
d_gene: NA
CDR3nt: TGCAGTGCTAGACGGAATCTTAACTATGGCTACACCTTC
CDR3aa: CSARRNLNYGYTF